The source of this TCR beta chain is a study of T cell responses to AZD1222 COVID-19 vaccine. Method: immunoSEQ multiplex PCR; TCRdb's copy keeps in-frame clones and lacks some. The repertoire consists of some 120,000 clones, with 85% to 95% occurring once and the leading ten covering 2.9%. The CDR3 has 17 amino acids. The V gene lost 0 bases and the J gene lost 8 bases, with 20 bases spanning the gap. The V gene's germline CDR1 is WNHNN and CDR2 SYGVQD (reference sequence). This receptor was identified in an adult in good health. Sequences were derived from peripheral blood, sampled on day 0 of AZD1222 vaccination. This sequence joins TRBV10-1 and TRBJ2-1; D is possibly TRBD2 (6 bases). CDR3 loop: CASSESTGRGRVDEQFF. Written as DNA, the CDR3 is TGCGCCAGCAGTGAGTCGACGGGGCGGGGCAGGGTCGATGAGCAGTTCTTC.